This entry describes one T cell receptor (beta chain). Its antigen is currently unknown. This sample is part of a study of memory CD4+ T cells and cytomegalovirus serostatus. Study background: This sample comes from healthy Belgian adults, about 10 CMV seropositive, roughly 22 seronegative.

Study-wide results and caveats: The CMV-associated TCR signature appears largely within the CD4+ memory repertoire.

V trimming: 4 bases; J trimming: 6 bases; junction bases outside the gene matches: 2. The CDR3 has 11 amino acids. Germline assignment: CDR1 SQVTM and CDR2 ANQGSEA. In the original processing: Out-of-frame sequences were removed, leaving 2,000,000 or so distinct TCRbeta sequences. Only in-frame clones appear in the TCRdb table, and some are missing; sequencing was by immunoSEQ multiplex PCR. D and trimming come from the DNA, and the V and J calls and clone size come from that table. This table has approximately 60,000 clones, 80% to 85% appearing once. Single viable CD3+CD4+CD8-CD45RO+ cells were sorted as the memory CD4+ T cells. CD4+ T cells were isolated by positive magnetic selection.

The sequence was obtained from an adult in good health and CMV-seronegative. The material sequenced was memory CD4+ T cells from blood. The rearrangement joins TRBV29-1 to TRBJ1-1, with 7 nucleotides matching TRBD1. CDR3 nucleotides: TGCAGCGTTGGACAGGGTTCTGAAGCTTTCTTT. Amino acid sequence: CSVGQGSEAFF. Based on the CDR3 plus reference TRBV29-1 and TRBJ1-1, the full variable domain is SAVISQKPSRDICQRGTSLTIQCQVDSQVTMMFWYRQQPGQSLTLIATANQGSEATYESGFVIDKFPISRPNLTFSTLTVSNMSPEDSSIYLCSVGQGSEAFFGQGTRLTVV.